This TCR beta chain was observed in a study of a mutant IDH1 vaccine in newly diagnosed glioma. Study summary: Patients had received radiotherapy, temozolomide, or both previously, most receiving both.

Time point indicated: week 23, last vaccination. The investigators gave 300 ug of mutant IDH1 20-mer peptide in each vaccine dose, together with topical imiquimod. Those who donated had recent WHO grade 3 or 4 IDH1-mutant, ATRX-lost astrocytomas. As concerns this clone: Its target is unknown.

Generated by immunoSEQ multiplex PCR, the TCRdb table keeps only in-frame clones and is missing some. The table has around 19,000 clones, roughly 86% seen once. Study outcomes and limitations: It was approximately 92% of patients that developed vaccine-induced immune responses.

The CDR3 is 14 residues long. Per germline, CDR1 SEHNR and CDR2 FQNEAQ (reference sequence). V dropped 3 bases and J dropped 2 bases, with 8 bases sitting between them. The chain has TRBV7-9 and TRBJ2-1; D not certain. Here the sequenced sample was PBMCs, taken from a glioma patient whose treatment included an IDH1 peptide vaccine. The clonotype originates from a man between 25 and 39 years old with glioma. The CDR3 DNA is TGTGCCAGCAGCTTTGGATCCCCCTACAATGAGCAGTTCTTC. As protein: CASSFGSPYNEQFF.